This T cell receptor beta chain was documented in a study of CD4+ T cells in melanoma. Study-level findings and limits: Reportedly, melanoma neoantigen-specific CD4+ T cells showed varied differentiation states. CD8+ T cell, macrophage and B cell function reportedly correlated with neoantigen-specific CD4+ T cells.

The table came from immunoSEQ multiplex PCR; TCRdb's copy has only in-frame clones and leaves some out. The table lists around 100,000 clones, about 92% of them singletons. This CDR3 is built from 17 residues. CDR1 is LGHNA, CDR2 YNFKEQ, per germline. V was shortened by 0 bases and J by 0 bases, with 12 bases between the two germline ends. Details on this clone: Its antigen remains unidentified.

The chain combines TRBV4-2 with TRBJ2-1; D is possibly TRBD1 (6 bases). This clonotype originated in a human donor with melanoma. Sequencing was done on a sample of peripheral blood. The CDR3 sequence: CASSQEGAGGSYNEQFF. Written as DNA, the CDR3 is TGTGCCAGCAGCCAAGAGGGGGCGGGTGGCTCCTACAATGAGCAGTTCTTC.